This T cell receptor beta chain is from a study of response to subunit inactivated influenza vaccine. The CDR3 has 15 amino acids. Trimming took 4 bases from V and 9 from J, leaving 19 bases between them. Germline loops: CDR1 SGHAT, CDR2 FQNNGV. This clonotype has only a few counts. Its target is unknown. TCRdb redid the calling of the RT-PCR reads with MiXCR, one entry per CDR3 protein. Among 500,000 to 750,000 distinct CDR3 sequences listed, 14% were seen once. General study findings and limits: Seasonal influenza vaccination, on each occasion, was suggested by the authors to recruit few new T cells.

The sequence derives from a man aged 45-60 years who received an inactivated influenza vaccine. The input for sequencing was PBMCs from blood, taken 12 days after vaccination. The J gene is TRBJ2-1, the V gene TRBV11-2; D possibly uses TRBD1 or TRBD2 (5 bases each). The CDR3 protein is CASSSQPPLRGEQFF. CDR3 in DNA: TGTGCCAGCAGCTCCCAGCCCCCCCTGAGGGGTGAGCAGTTCTTC. Filled out from reference TRBV11-2 and TRBJ2-1, the complete variable domain reads EAGVAQSPRYKIIEKRQSVAFWCNPISGHATLYWYQQILGQGPKLLIQFQNNGVVDDSQLPKDRFSAERLKGVDSTLKIQPAKLEDSAVYLCASSSQPPLRGEQFFGPGTRLTVL.